Below are 4 T cell receptor beta chains sequenced from a single sample in a study of blood T cell repertoires in COVID-19. Some clones are missing from TCRdb's copy, which holds only in-frame ones; the method was immunoSEQ multiplex PCR. The sample records 75,000 to 85,000 clones, approximately 89% being singletons. The sequenced sample was peripheral blood. All receptors derive from a man in his fifties or sixties with active COVID-19.

This chain uses TRBV6-5 with TRBJ2-1; 9 bases are a match to TRBD1. Trimming removed 6 bases from V and 8 bases from J; junction bases left unmatched: 8. The CDR3 is 14 residues long. The germline CDR1 and CDR2 sequences are MNHEY and SVGAGI. The CDR3 loop is CASRSGTGFHEQFF. The CDR3 DNA follows: TGTGCCAGCAGGTCCGGGACAGGGTTCCATGAGCAGTTCTTC.

The table lists this clone with a count of one. The CDR3 loop is CASSLTSGEWETQYF. The CDR3 coding sequence is TGTGCCAGCAGCCTAACCTCCGGGGAATGGGAGACCCAGTACTTC. This sequence joins TRBV9 and TRBJ2-5, with TRBD2 as a possible D gene (5 bases). Germline V lookup: CDR1 SGDLS, CDR2 YYNGEE. Trimming stripped 4 bases from V and 5 bases from J, with 18 bases between. The CDR3 sequence is 15 residues long.

The chain joins TRBV5-4 to TRBJ2-1; D is possibly TRBD2 (6 bases). Germline V gene sequence: CDR1 SGHNT, CDR2 YYREEE (reference sequence). The length of the CDR3 is 16 residues. V lost 0 bases, J lost 4 bases, and 14 bases lay in between. The DNA for the CDR3 is TGTGCCAGCAGCTTGGAGGGTCCTGGGAGGTACAATGAGCAGTTCTTC. Its translation: CASSLEGPGRYNEQFF. Variable domain in full (rest from reference TRBV5-4 and TRBJ2-1): ETGVTQSPTHLIKTRGQQVTLRCSSQSGHNTVSWYQQALGQGPQFIFQYYREEENGRGNFPPRFSGLQFPNYSSELNVNALELDDSALYLCASSLEGPGRYNEQFFGPGTRLTVL.

This chain links TRBV5-1 with TRBJ2-1; possibly TRBD2 for D (5 bases). Looked up from germline, CDR1 is SGHRS and CDR2 is YFSETQ. The CDR3 contains 16 residues. V was pared by 7 bases and J by 9 bases, with 26 bases between. The CDR3 sequence is CASGLFLRMSNFEQFF. CDR3 coding DNA: TGCGCCAGCGGACTTTTCTTAAGGATGAGTAATTTTGAGCAGTTCTTC.